The rows below give T cell receptor beta chains drawn from one sample of a study of chemoradiotherapy in HPV16-positive cancers. The protocol was immunoSEQ multiplex PCR, while the TCRdb copy is restricted to in-frame clones and leaves out a portion. The sample shows about 250 clones, about 95% of them seen only once. Here the sequenced sample was tumor tissue, taken from a patient who underwent chemoradiotherapy. The receptors were sampled from a human donor with HPV-associated anogenital cancer. The CDR3 runs from the conserved cysteine through the conserved F or W. Each record gives: CDR3 DNA, CDR3 protein, D gene, J gene, clone size, V gene. The D gene is left open where the match is weak. Clone size is not always given. Where it is, it says once, few, many or a class for expanded clones.

CDR3nt: TGTGCCAGCAGCTTCAGGGAGTTCGAGGGCTACACCTTC; CDR3aa: CASSFREFEGYTF; d_gene: -; j_gene: TRBJ1-2; abundance: -; v_gene: TRBV5-5
CDR3nt: TGTGCCAGCAGCTTAGATGGGACAGGGTTTCGCGAGCAGTACTTC; CDR3aa: CASSLDGTGFREQYF; d_gene: TRBD1; j_gene: TRBJ2-7; abundance: -; v_gene: TRBV7-2
CDR3nt: TGTGCCAGCAGTCAGGGCCGGTATCAGCCCCAGCATTTT; CDR3aa: CASSQGRYQPQHF; d_gene: -; j_gene: TRBJ1-5; abundance: once; v_gene: TRBV7-6
CDR3nt: TGTGCCAGCAGTTTTGGTAGCGGGAGTGGGGAGACCCAGTACTTC; CDR3aa: CASSFGSGSGETQYF; d_gene: TRBD2; j_gene: TRBJ2-5; abundance: -; v_gene: TRBV28
CDR3nt: TGTGCCAGCAGTCCTGACAGGAGCTCCTACGAGCAGTACTTC; CDR3aa: CASSPDRSSYEQYF; d_gene: -; j_gene: TRBJ2-7; abundance: once; v_gene: TRBV6-6
CDR3nt: TGCGCCAGCAGCTCAAACAGGGGAGGCGACGAGCAGTACTTC; CDR3aa: CASSSNRGGDEQYF; d_gene: -; j_gene: TRBJ2-7; abundance: -; v_gene: TRBV5-1
CDR3nt: TGTGCCAGCAGCCAAGACCCTTTGGATGAGCAGTTCTTC; CDR3aa: CASSQDPLDEQFF; d_gene: -; j_gene: TRBJ2-1; abundance: -; v_gene: TRBV4-2
CDR3nt: TGTGCCAGCAGGCTGGATCCCGGGACAGGGTTTGAGACCCAGTACTTC; CDR3aa: CASRLDPGTGFETQYF; d_gene: TRBD1; j_gene: TRBJ2-5; abundance: once; v_gene: TRBV2
CDR3nt: TGTGCCAGTAGGGTAAGCGGGAGAATATACACTGGGAAGTTCTTC; CDR3aa: CASRVSGRIYTGKFF; d_gene: TRBD2; j_gene: TRBJ2-1; abundance: -; v_gene: TRBV19
CDR3nt: TGTGCCAGCAGCGTAGGACTAGCGGGGAGGGGGGGATCTAGCACAGATACGCAGTATTTT; CDR3aa: CASSVGLAGRGGSSTDTQYF; d_gene: TRBD2; j_gene: TRBJ2-3; abundance: -; v_gene: TRBV9
CDR3nt: TGTGCCAGCAGTTTATGGGAGGGCTATGGCTACACCTTC; CDR3aa: CASSLWEGYGYTF; d_gene: -; j_gene: TRBJ1-2; abundance: -; v_gene: TRBV28
CDR3nt: TGTGCCAGCAGCATACCACAGCGGCCCCCTAGCACAGATACGCAGTATTTT; CDR3aa: CASSIPQRPPSTDTQYF; d_gene: -; j_gene: TRBJ2-3; abundance: -; v_gene: TRBV11-2
CDR3nt: TGCGCCAGCAGCCTGGGAACCGGGGGGGGTATTACGGAGACCCAGTACTTC; CDR3aa: CASSLGTGGGITETQYF; d_gene: TRBD2; j_gene: TRBJ2-5; abundance: once; v_gene: TRBV4-1
CDR3nt: TGTGCCAGCAGTTTAGATAGGGGCGGCGGGGAGCTGTTTTTT; CDR3aa: CASSLDRGGGELFF; d_gene: -; j_gene: TRBJ2-2; abundance: once; v_gene: TRBV27
CDR3nt: TGCAGCGTGACGGCCAGTAATGAAAAACTGTTTTTT; CDR3aa: CSVTASNEKLFF; d_gene: -; j_gene: TRBJ1-4; abundance: -; v_gene: TRBV29-1
CDR3nt: TGCGCCAGCAGCTTTACGACAGGGTCTGAGGATAATTCACCCCTCCACTTT; CDR3aa: CASSFTTGSEDNSPLHF; d_gene: TRBD1; j_gene: TRBJ1-6; abundance: -; v_gene: TRBV5-1
CDR3nt: TGTGCCAGCAGCCCGGGACTAGCCGCCGGGGAGCTGTTTTTT; CDR3aa: CASSPGLAAGELFF; d_gene: TRBD2; j_gene: TRBJ2-2; abundance: -; v_gene: TRBV27
CDR3nt: TGTGCCAGCAGCTTAGCTCTGGGGTCGGGTCAGCCCCAGCATTTT; CDR3aa: CASSLALGSGQPQHF; d_gene: -; j_gene: TRBJ1-5; abundance: -; v_gene: TRBV7-2
CDR3nt: TGTGCCAGCAGCTTTAGCGGTTCGACGACGGAGCAGTTCTTC; CDR3aa: CASSFSGSTTEQFF; d_gene: -; j_gene: TRBJ2-1; abundance: once; v_gene: TRBV5-4
CDR3nt: TGTGCCAGCTCCGCCCTGGCAGGGGGGTCCTACGAGCAGTACTTC; CDR3aa: CASSALAGGSYEQYF; d_gene: -; j_gene: TRBJ2-7; abundance: once; v_gene: TRBV6-1
CDR3nt: TGTGCCAGCTCACCACCGGCCGCGGGGGGTACGCAGTATTTT; CDR3aa: CASSPPAAGGTQYF; d_gene: TRBD2; j_gene: TRBJ2-3; abundance: -; v_gene: TRBV18
CDR3nt: TGCGCCAGCAGCCAAGATGTAAGTCCCCACAGGGCGGCTTTCTTT; CDR3aa: CASSQDVSPHRAAFF; d_gene: -; j_gene: TRBJ1-1; abundance: -; v_gene: TRBV4-1
CDR3nt: TGTGCCAGCAGTCACGGGCCCTACGAGCAGTACTTC; CDR3aa: CASSHGPYEQYF; d_gene: -; j_gene: TRBJ2-7; abundance: -; v_gene: TRBV6-5
CDR3nt: TGTGCCAGCAGTTTGGGGAGTAGCAATCAGCCCCAGCATTTT; CDR3aa: CASSLGSSNQPQHF; d_gene: -; j_gene: TRBJ1-5; abundance: -; v_gene: TRBV28
CDR3nt: TGTGCCAGCAGTCCTGGGTCTGTATTAAATGGCTACACCTTC; CDR3aa: CASSPGSVLNGYTF; d_gene: -; j_gene: TRBJ1-2; abundance: -; v_gene: TRBV2
CDR3nt: TGTGCCAGCAGTTACTTTGGAGAGAACACTGAAGCTTTCTTT; CDR3aa: CASSYFGENTEAFF; d_gene: -; j_gene: TRBJ1-1; abundance: -; v_gene: TRBV6-5
CDR3nt: TGTGCCAGCAGCTCCGCCGGTACGGCCCCAGATGAGCAGTTCTTC; CDR3aa: CASSSAGTAPDEQFF; d_gene: -; j_gene: TRBJ2-1; abundance: -; v_gene: TRBV11-2
CDR3nt: TGTGCCAGCAGCGCCCATGACAGGGGAATGAACACTGAAGCTTTCTTT; CDR3aa: CASSAHDRGMNTEAFF; d_gene: TRBD1; j_gene: TRBJ1-1; abundance: -; v_gene: TRBV9
CDR3nt: TGCGCCAGCAGCTCCACAGGGGGCTCATCTGGGGCCAACGTCCTGACTTTC; CDR3aa: CASSSTGGSSGANVLTF; d_gene: TRBD1; j_gene: TRBJ2-6; abundance: -; v_gene: TRBV5-1
CDR3nt: TGTGCCAGCAGCTACAGGGTCCGTGGAAACACCATATATTTT; CDR3aa: CASSYRVRGNTIYF; d_gene: -; j_gene: TRBJ1-3; abundance: -; v_gene: TRBV7-9
CDR3nt: TGTGCCAGCAGTTTGAAAACCTCCTACGAGCAGTACTTC; CDR3aa: CASSLKTSYEQYF; d_gene: -; j_gene: TRBJ2-7; abundance: -; v_gene: TRBV27
CDR3nt: TGTGCCAGCATTGAACATAGCTCCTACAATGAGCAGTTCTTC; CDR3aa: CASIEHSSYNEQFF; d_gene: -; j_gene: TRBJ2-1; abundance: -; v_gene: TRBV2
CDR3nt: TGTGCCAGCAGCGCTGCAGGGGGCCTCGGTTCACCCCTCCACTTT; CDR3aa: CASSAAGGLGSPLHF; d_gene: TRBD1; j_gene: TRBJ1-6; abundance: -; v_gene: TRBV9
CDR3nt: TGTGCCAGCAGCTCCGGGTATGGAAACACCATATATTTT; CDR3aa: CASSSGYGNTIYF; d_gene: -; j_gene: TRBJ1-3; abundance: -; v_gene: TRBV11-2
CDR3nt: TGTGCCAGTAGTACCACACCCCCACCGGCCTATGGCTACACCTTC; CDR3aa: CASSTTPPPAYGYTF; d_gene: -; j_gene: TRBJ1-2; abundance: -; v_gene: TRBV19
CDR3nt: TGTGCCAGCGCCTCAGGGAAGACGCAGTATTTT; CDR3aa: CASASGKTQYF; d_gene: -; j_gene: TRBJ2-3; abundance: -; v_gene: TRBV9
CDR3nt: TGTGCCAGCAGGATTTCCGGGAGAAATGAAAAACTGTTTTTT; CDR3aa: CASRISGRNEKLFF; d_gene: -; j_gene: TRBJ1-4; abundance: -; v_gene: TRBV28
CDR3nt: TGTGCCAGCAGTTTCATAACAGTGAACACTGAAGCTTTCTTT; CDR3aa: CASSFITVNTEAFF; d_gene: -; j_gene: TRBJ1-1; abundance: once; v_gene: TRBV28
CDR3nt: TGTGCCAGCAAAAAATCGAGACAGGGCTTCTCTGGGGCCAACGTCCTGACTTTC; CDR3aa: CASKKSRQGFSGANVLTF; d_gene: TRBD1; j_gene: TRBJ2-6; abundance: once; v_gene: TRBV2
CDR3nt: TGTGCCAGCAGTGTGGCGTTCACAGATACGCAGTATTTT; CDR3aa: CASSVAFTDTQYF; d_gene: -; j_gene: TRBJ2-3; abundance: -; v_gene: TRBV6-4
CDR3nt: TGTGCCAGCAGTTACAGTTGGGCAGGGGGGAATGAAAAACTGTTTTTT; CDR3aa: CASSYSWAGGNEKLFF; d_gene: TRBD1; j_gene: TRBJ1-4; abundance: -; v_gene: TRBV6-6
CDR3nt: TGTGCCAGCAGCAACGGACAGGGGGGAATGGATGAGCAGTTCTTC; CDR3aa: CASSNGQGGMDEQFF; d_gene: TRBD1; j_gene: TRBJ2-1; abundance: -; v_gene: TRBV2
CDR3nt: TGTGCCAGCAGCTTAGATAGGACAGGGGCCCGCCTTTTTTTT; CDR3aa: CASSLDRTGARLFF; d_gene: TRBD1; j_gene: TRBJ1-4; abundance: -; v_gene: TRBV7-9
CDR3nt: TGTGCCAGTAGTATAGGCCTGTCAAGCTCCTACAATGAGCAGTTCTTC; CDR3aa: CASSIGLSSSYNEQFF; d_gene: -; j_gene: TRBJ2-1; abundance: -; v_gene: TRBV19
CDR3nt: TGTGCCTGGGGGAAGGGGTCGGACACCGGGGAGCTGTTTTTT; CDR3aa: CAWGKGSDTGELFF; d_gene: -; j_gene: TRBJ2-2; abundance: -; v_gene: TRBV30
CDR3nt: TGTGCCAGCAGCTTGGGGAGCTCTGGCACTGAAGCTTTCTTT; CDR3aa: CASSLGSSGTEAFF; d_gene: -; j_gene: TRBJ1-1; abundance: once; v_gene: TRBV5-8
CDR3nt: TGTGCCAGCAGTGAGAGCCAGGTGGGCGAGCAGTTCTTC; CDR3aa: CASSESQVGEQFF; d_gene: -; j_gene: TRBJ2-1; abundance: -; v_gene: TRBV2
CDR3nt: TGTGCCTGGAGCGACTCTTCTGGGGACGAGCAGTACTTC; CDR3aa: CAWSDSSGDEQYF; d_gene: -; j_gene: TRBJ2-7; abundance: -; v_gene: TRBV30
CDR3nt: TGTGCCAGCAGTGAAGAAAGAAACGAGCAGTACTTC; CDR3aa: CASSEERNEQYF; d_gene: -; j_gene: TRBJ2-7; abundance: -; v_gene: TRBV6-1
CDR3nt: TGTGCCAGCAGTGCTAGCGGGTCCGACCAAGAGACCCAGTACTTC; CDR3aa: CASSASGSDQETQYF; d_gene: TRBD2; j_gene: TRBJ2-5; abundance: -; v_gene: TRBV28